The sample holds a few counts of the clone carrying this T cell receptor (beta chain). What it binds is unknown. These data are taken from a study of blood T cells in healthy people across ages. Findings and caveats of the study: Not knowing donor CMV status may have confounded expanded clonotype changes. PBMCs left unsorted prevented a conclusive naive versus antigen-experienced comparison.

It was with a sample-barcoded 5' primer and a J-beta primer mix that a second PCR of roughly 7 to 12 cycles was run. TCRdb analysed the 5' RACE reads with MiXCR anew, one entry per CDR3 protein. The data show 700,000 or so distinct CDR3 sequences, approximately 21% seen once. Caucasian, healthy and from Russia, the donors were aged between roughly 6 and 100. Germline CDR1 reads SQVTM; CDR2 reads ANQGSEA. The CDR3 spans 14 residues. The V and J ends lost 4 bases and 2 bases respectively, with 14 bases between them. The TCR sequence derives from a man in his 70s in good health. The chain joins TRBV29-1 to TRBJ1-2; TRBD1 might be the D (5 bases). Sequencing was performed on blood. The CDR3 DNA sequence: TGCAGCGTTGTTGGGGGAGACAGCAACTATGGCTACACCTTC. This translates into CSVVGGDSNYGYTF.